This TCR beta chain derives from a study of blood T cell repertoires in COVID-19. On the study more broadly: PBMCs, B-cell-depleted T cells, or T cells provided the cDNA or gDNA that made up the material.

Authors' data handling: Reference gene primer amplification yielded estimated nucleated cell counts. The table came from immunoSEQ multiplex PCR; TCRdb's copy has only in-frame clones and leaves some out. For V, J and clone size, that table is used; D and trimming come from the DNA. The table records 60,000 to 70,000 clones, around 88% of them present only once. The CDR3 has 13 amino acids. CDR1 is MDHEN and CDR2 is SYDVKM in the germline V gene. Trimming removed 6 bases from V and 6 bases from J; junction bases left unmatched: 5. This sequence joins TRBV28 and TRBJ1-2; TRBD1 agrees at 9 bases. The TCR sequence derives from a woman over 75 with active COVID-19. The sample consisted of peripheral blood. The CDR3 protein is CASRIQGADGYTF. In DNA form, the CDR3 reads TGTGCCAGCAGAATACAGGGGGCGGATGGCTACACCTTC.